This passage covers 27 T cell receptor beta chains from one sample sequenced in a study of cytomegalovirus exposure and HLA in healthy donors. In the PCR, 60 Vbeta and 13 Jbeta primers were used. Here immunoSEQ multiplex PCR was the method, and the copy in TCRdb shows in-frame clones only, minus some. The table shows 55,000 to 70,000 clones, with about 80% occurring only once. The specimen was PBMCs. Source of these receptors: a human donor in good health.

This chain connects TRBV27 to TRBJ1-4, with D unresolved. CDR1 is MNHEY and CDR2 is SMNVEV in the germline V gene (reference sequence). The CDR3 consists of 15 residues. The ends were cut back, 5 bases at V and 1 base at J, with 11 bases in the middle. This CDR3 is CASSPVLGTNEKLFF. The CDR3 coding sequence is TGTGCCAGCAGTCCCGTCCTCGGAACTAATGAAAAACTGTTTTTT.

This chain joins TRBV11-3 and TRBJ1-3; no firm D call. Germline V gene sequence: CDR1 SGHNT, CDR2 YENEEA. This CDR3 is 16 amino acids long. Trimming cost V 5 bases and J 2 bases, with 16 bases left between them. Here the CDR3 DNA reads TGTGCCAGCAGCCCCGGAGGCGGGAACCCTGGAAACACCATATATTTT. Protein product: CASSPGGGNPGNTIYF.

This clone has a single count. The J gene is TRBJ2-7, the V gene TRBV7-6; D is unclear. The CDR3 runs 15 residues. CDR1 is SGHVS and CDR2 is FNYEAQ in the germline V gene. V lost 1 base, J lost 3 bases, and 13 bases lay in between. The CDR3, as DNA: TGTGCCAGCAGCTTAGTACCCACGTCAGACTACGAGCAGTACTTC. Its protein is CASSLVPTSDYEQYF. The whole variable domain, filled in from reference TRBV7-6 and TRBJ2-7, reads GAGVSQSPRYKVTKRGQDVALRCDPISGHVSLYWYRQALGQGPEFLTYFNYEAQQDKSGLPNDRFSAERPEGSISTLTIQRTEQRDSAMYRCASSLVPTSDYEQYFGPGTRLTVT.

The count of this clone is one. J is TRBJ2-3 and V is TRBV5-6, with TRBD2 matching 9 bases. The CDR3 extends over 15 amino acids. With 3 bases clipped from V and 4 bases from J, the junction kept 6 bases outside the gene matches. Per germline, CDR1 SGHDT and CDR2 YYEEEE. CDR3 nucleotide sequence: TGTGCCAGCAGCTACTTAGCGGGAGCCTCAGATACGCAGTATTTT. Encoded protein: CASSYLAGASDTQYF.

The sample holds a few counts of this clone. The CDR3 is CASSHVLAGGPGVQFF. The CDR3 DNA is TGTGCCAGCAGCCACGTGCTAGCGGGAGGGCCGGGGGTGCAGTTCTTC. The rearrangement uses TRBV4-2 and TRBJ2-1; 12 bases match TRBD2. Trimming took 3 bases from V and 12 from J; bases not matched to a gene: 12. Germline CDR1 reads LGHNA; CDR2 reads YNFKEQ. The CDR3 totals 16 residues.

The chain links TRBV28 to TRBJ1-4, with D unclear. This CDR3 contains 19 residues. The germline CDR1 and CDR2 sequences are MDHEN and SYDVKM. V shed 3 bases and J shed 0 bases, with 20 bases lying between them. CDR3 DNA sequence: TGTGCCAGCAGTTTTGAGTTTTCATTCAAGTCCCCAACTAATGAAAAACTGTTTTTT. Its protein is CASSFEFSFKSPTNEKLFF. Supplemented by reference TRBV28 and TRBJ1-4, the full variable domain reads DVKVTQSSRYLVKRTGEKVFLECVQDMDHENMFWYRQDPGLGLRLIYFSYDVKMKEKGDIPEGYSVSREKKERFSLILESASTNQTSMYLCASSFEFSFKSPTNEKLFFGSGTQLSVL.

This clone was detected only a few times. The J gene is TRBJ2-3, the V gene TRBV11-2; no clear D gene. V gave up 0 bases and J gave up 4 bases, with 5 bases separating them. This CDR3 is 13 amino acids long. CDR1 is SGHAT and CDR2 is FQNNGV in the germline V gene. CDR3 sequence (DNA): TGTGCCAGCAGCTTAGATCGTGCAGATACGCAGTATTTT. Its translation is CASSLDRADTQYF.

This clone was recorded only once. DNA of the CDR3: TGTGCCAGCAGCTCCCGGACAGGGGATAATTCACCCCTCCACTTT. This translates into CASSSRTGDNSPLHF. The chain carries TRBV11-2 and TRBJ1-6; TRBD1 matches 9 bases. The CDR3 is 15 amino acids. Per germline, CDR1 SGHAT and CDR2 FQNNGV. V shed 4 bases and J 5 bases; nucleotides not matched to a gene: 3. The complete variable domain, with remaining parts taken from reference TRBV11-2 and TRBJ1-6, reads EAGVAQSPRYKIIEKRQSVAFWCNPISGHATLYWYQQILGQGPKLLIQFQNNGVVDDSQLPKDRFSAERLKGVDSTLKIQPAKLEDSAVYLCASSSRTGDNSPLHFGNGTRLTVT.

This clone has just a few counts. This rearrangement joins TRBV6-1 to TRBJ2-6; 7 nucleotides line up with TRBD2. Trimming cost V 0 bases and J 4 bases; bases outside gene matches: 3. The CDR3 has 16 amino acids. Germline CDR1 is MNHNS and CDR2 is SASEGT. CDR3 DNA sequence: TGTGCCAGCAGTGAAGCGGGAGGGCAGGGGGCCAACGTCCTGACTTTC. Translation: CASSEAGGQGANVLTF.

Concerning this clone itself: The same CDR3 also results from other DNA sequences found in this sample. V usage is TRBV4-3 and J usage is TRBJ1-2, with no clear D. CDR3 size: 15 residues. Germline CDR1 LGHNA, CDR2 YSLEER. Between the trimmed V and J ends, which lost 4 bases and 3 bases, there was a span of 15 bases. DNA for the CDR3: TGCGCCAGCAGCCCGGAGGCCAGGTCTGACTATGGCTACACCTTC. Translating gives CASSPEARSDYGYTF.

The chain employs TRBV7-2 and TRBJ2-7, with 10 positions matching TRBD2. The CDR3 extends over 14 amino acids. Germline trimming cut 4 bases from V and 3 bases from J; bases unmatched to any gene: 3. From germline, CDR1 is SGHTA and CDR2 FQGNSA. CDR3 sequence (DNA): TGTGCCAGCAGCTCGACTAGCGGGCACTACGAGCAGTACTTC. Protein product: CASSSTSGHYEQYF.

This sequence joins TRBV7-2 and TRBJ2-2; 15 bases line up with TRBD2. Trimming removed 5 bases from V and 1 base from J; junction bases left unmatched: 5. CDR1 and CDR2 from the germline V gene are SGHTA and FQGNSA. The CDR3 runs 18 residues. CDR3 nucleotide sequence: TGTGCCAGCAGCCCGGGACTAGCGGGGGGTGAGAACACCGGGGAGCTGTTTTTT. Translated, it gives CASSPGLAGGENTGELFF.

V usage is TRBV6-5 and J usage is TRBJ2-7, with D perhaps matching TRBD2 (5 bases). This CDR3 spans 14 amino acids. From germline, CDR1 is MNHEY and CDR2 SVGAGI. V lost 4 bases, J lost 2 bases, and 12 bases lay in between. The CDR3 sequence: CASSWRTGTYEQYF. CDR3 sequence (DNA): TGTGCCAGCAGTTGGAGGACGGGGACCTACGAGCAGTACTTC.

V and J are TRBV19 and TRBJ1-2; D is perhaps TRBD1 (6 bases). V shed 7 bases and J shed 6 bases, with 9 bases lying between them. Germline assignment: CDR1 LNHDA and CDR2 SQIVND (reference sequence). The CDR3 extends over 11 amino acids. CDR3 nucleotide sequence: TGTGCCAGTAAGGGGGATAATGGCTACACCTTC. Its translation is CASKGDNGYTF.

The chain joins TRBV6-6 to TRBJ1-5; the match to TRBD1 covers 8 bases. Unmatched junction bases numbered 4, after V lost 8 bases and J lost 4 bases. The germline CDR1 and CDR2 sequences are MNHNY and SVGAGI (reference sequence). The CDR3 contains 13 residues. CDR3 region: CASGNRGNQPQHF. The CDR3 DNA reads TGTGCCAGCGGTAACAGGGGGAATCAGCCCCAGCATTTT.

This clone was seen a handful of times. This chain's CDR3 is CASSFPKEFGELFF. DNA of the CDR3: TGCGCCAGCAGCTTTCCCAAGGAGTTCGGGGAGCTGTTTTTT. This rearrangement joins TRBV5-1 to TRBJ2-2; D not resolved. CDR1 and CDR2 from the germline V gene are SGHRS and YFSETQ. The length of the CDR3 is 14 residues. Trimming took 2 bases from V and 7 from J, leaving 12 bases between them. The whole variable domain, filled in from reference TRBV5-1 and TRBJ2-2, reads KAGVTQTPRYLIKTRGQQVTLSCSPISGHRSVSWYQQTPGQGLQFLFEYFSETQRNKGNFPGRFSGRQFSNSRSEMNVSTLELGDSALYLCASSFPKEFGELFFGEGSRLTVL.

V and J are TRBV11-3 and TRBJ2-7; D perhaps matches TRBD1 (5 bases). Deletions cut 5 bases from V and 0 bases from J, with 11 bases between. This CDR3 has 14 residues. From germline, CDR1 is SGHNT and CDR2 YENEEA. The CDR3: CASSKDRDSYEQYF. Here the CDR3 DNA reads TGTGCCAGCAGCAAAGACAGAGACTCCTACGAGCAGTACTTC.

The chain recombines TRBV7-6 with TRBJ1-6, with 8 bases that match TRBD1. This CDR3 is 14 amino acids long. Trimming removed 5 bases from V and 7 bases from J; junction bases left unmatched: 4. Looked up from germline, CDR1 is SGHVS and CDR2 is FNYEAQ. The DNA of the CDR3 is TGTGCCAGCAGCAATCGACAGGGGAATTCACCCCTCCACTTT. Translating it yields CASSNRQGNSPLHF.

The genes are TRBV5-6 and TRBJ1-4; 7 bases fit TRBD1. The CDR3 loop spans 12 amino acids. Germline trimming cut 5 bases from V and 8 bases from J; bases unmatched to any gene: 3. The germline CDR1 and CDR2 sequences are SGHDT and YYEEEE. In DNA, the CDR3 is TGTGCCAGCAGTGGACAGGACGAAAAACTGTTTTTT. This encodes CASSGQDEKLFF.

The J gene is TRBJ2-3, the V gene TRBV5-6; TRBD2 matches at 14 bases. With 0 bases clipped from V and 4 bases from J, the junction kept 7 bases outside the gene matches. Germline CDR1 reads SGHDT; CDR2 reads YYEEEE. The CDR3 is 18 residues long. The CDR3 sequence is CASSLGLAGGGYSDTQYF. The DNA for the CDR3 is TGTGCCAGCAGCTTGGGACTAGCGGGGGGGGGTTATTCAGATACGCAGTATTTT.

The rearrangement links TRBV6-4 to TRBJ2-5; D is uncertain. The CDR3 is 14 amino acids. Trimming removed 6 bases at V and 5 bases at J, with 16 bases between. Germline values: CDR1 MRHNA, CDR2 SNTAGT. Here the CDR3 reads CASRKSSASETQYF. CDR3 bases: TGTGCCAGCAGGAAGTCCTCAGCGTCCGAGACCCAGTACTTC.

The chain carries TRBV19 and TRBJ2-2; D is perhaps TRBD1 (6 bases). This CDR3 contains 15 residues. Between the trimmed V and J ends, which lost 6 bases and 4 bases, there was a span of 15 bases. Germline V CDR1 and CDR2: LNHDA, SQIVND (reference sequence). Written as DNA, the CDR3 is TGTGCCAGTAGCGATACAGGGCGCGTCACCGGGGAGCTGTTTTTT. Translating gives CASSDTGRVTGELFF.

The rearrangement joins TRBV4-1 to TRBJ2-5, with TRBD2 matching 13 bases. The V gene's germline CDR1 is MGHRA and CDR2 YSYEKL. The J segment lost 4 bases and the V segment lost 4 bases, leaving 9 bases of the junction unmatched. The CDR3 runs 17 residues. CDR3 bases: TGCGCCAGCAGCCGGCCAAGACTAGCGGGAGGTGGAGAGACCCAGTACTTC. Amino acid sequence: CASSRPRLAGGGETQYF.

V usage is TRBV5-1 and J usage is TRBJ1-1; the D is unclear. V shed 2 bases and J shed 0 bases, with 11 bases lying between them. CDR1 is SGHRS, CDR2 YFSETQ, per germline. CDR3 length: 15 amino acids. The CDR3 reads CASSFSSVLNTEAFF. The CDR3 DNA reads TGCGCCAGCAGCTTCTCCTCGGTCTTGAACACTGAAGCTTTCTTT.

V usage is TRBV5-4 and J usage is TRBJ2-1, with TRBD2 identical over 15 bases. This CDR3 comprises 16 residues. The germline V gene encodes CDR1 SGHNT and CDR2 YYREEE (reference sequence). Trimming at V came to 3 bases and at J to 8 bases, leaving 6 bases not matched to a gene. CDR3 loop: CASSSAGTSGRHEQFF. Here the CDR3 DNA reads TGTGCCAGCAGCTCGGCCGGGACTAGCGGGAGGCATGAGCAGTTCTTC.

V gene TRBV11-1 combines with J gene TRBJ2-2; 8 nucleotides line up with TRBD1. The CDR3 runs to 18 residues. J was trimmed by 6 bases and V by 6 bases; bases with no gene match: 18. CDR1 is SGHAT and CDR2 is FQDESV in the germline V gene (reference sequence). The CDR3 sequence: CASSSSPAGGIRAGELFF. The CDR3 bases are TGTGCCAGCAGTTCTAGCCCCGCAGGGGGCATCAGGGCCGGGGAGCTGTTTTTT.

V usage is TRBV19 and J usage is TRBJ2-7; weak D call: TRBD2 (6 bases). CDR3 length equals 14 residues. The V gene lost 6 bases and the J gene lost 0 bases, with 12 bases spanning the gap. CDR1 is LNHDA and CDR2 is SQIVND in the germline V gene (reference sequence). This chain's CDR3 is CASSAWRDSYEQYF. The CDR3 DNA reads TGTGCCAGTAGCGCCTGGCGGGACTCCTACGAGCAGTACTTC. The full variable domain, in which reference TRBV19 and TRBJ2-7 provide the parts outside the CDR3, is DGGITQSPKYLFRKEGQNVTLSCEQNLNHDAMYWYRQDPGQGLRLIYYSQIVNDFQKGDIAEGYSVSREKKESFPLTVTSAQKNPTAFYLCASSAWRDSYEQYFGPGTRLTVT.